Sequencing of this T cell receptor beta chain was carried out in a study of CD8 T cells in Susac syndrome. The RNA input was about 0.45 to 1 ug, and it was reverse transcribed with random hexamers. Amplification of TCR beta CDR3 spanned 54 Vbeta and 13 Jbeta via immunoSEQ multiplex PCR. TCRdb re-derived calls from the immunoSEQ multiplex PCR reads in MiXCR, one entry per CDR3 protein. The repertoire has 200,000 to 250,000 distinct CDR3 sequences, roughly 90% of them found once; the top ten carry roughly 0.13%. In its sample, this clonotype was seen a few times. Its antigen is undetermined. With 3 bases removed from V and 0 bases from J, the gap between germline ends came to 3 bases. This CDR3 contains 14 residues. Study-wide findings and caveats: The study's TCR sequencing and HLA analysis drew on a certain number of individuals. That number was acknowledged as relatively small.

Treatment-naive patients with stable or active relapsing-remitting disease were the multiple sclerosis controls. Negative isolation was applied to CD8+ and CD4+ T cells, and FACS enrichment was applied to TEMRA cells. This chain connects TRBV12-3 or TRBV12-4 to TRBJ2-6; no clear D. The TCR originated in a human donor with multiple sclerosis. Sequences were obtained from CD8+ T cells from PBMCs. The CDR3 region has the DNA TGTGCCAGCAGTTTGAACTCTGGGGCCAACGTCCTGACTTTC. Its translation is CASSLNSGANVLTF.